These 5 T cell receptor beta chains originate from one sample sequenced in a study of early T cells in non-severe SARS-CoV-2 infection. TCRdb redid the calling of the 5' RACE reads with MiXCR, one entry per CDR3 protein. Of some 64,000 distinct CDR3 sequences listed, roughly an eighth are singletons. The sample consisted of whole blood. Receptor source: an adult who was a healthcare worker with PCR-confirmed SARS-CoV-2 infection or an uninfected control (not recorded which).

This clonotype was seen many times. The chain combines TRBV20-1 with TRBJ2-7; 12 nucleotides align to TRBD2. Germline V gene lookup returns CDR1 DFQATT and CDR2 SNEGSKA (reference sequence). After removal of 6 bases from V and 1 base from J, the junction contained 13 bases not matched to a gene. The CDR3 sequence is 17 residues long. The DNA for the CDR3 is TGCAGTGCCAGAACTCCGGGACTAGCGGGTTTTTCCTACGAGCAGTACTTC. It yields the protein CSARTPGLAGFSYEQYF.

This clonotype was seen only a few times. The gene calls are TRBV5-4 and TRBJ2-2, with D perhaps matching TRBD1 or TRBD2 (6 bases each). Germline CDR1 reads SGHNT; CDR2 reads YYREEE (reference sequence). The CDR3 runs 17 residues. The V gene lost 4 bases and the J gene lost 4 bases, with 20 bases spanning the gap. The CDR3 DNA reads TGTGCCAGCAGCCCCGGGGGCGTGGGAGGCACCACCGGGGAGCTGTTTTTT. Protein product: CASSPGGVGGTTGELFF.

The sample holds a few counts of this clonotype. V is TRBV6-2 or TRBV6-3 and J is TRBJ1-6; 7 bases align to TRBD1. Germline trimming cut 7 bases from V and 8 bases from J; bases unmatched to any gene: 14. The CDR3 loop spans 16 amino acids. Germline CDR1 MNHEY, CDR2 SVGEGT. For the CDR3, the DNA is TGTGCCAGCAACGAAAGAGGGGGCCAGATCCATTCACCCCTCCACTTT. This translates into CASNERGGQIHSPLHF.

This clonotype came up a few times. The rearrangement joins TRBV5-1 to TRBJ2-3; 9 bases are a match to TRBD2. The CDR3 contains 14 residues. V gave up 1 base and J gave up 3 bases; unmatched junction bases: 0. CDR1 is SGHRS and CDR2 is YFSETQ in the germline V gene. The CDR3 sequence is CASSLSGRTDTQYF. CDR3 coding DNA: TGCGCCAGCAGCTTGAGCGGGAGGACAGATACGCAGTATTTT.

This clonotype was seen only a few times. V and J are TRBV9 and TRBJ2-1, with D hard to call. The CDR3 is made up of 13 amino acids. The germline V gene has CDR1 SGDLS and CDR2 YYNGEE. The V and J ends lost 0 bases and 2 bases respectively, with 3 bases between them. CDR3 DNA: TGTGCCAGCAGCGTAGGTCCCTACAATGAGCAGTTCTTC. Translated: CASSVGPYNEQFF.